These T cell receptor beta chains were read from a single sample in a study of shared clonotypes between healthy human individuals. Assay: immunoSEQ multiplex PCR; the TCRdb copy retains only in-frame clones and omits some. In the table there are about 2.3 million clones, 85% to 95% of which are singletons. Sequencing was carried out using naive CD4+ T cells from PBMCs. Source of these receptors: a man younger than 35 in good health. Some clones in this sample may be carry-over from other donors' samples. Both conserved end residues are part of each CDR3. The order of the fields is J gene, clone size, D gene, V gene, CDR3 DNA, CDR3 protein. The D gene is left open where the match is weak. Clone size is shown for a subset of rows, as once, few, many or a class of expanded clone.

>TRBJ2-1|.|TRBD2|TRBV27
TGTGCCAGCAGTGCCAAGGCTAGCGGGAGGGGTGAGCAGTTCTTC
CASSAKASGRGEQFF
>TRBJ2-1|.|.|TRBV5-5
TGTGCCAGCAGCAGGGGCAGGGGTGAGGTAGTTCGACGAGAGCAGTTCTTC
CASSRGRGEVVRREQFF
>TRBJ1-5|few|.|TRBV6-1
TGTGCCAGCAGTCTATTACCCCTTAGCAATCAGCCCCAGCATTTT
CASSLLPLSNQPQHF
>TRBJ2-7|.|.|TRBV27
TGTGCCAGCAGTTTAAGGGGTCCCTACGAGCAGTACTTC
CASSLRGPYEQYF
>TRBJ1-1|.|.|TRBV14
TGTGCCAGCAGCAGACAGAAGAACACTGAAGCTTTCTTT
CASSRQKNTEAFF
>TRBJ2-1|.|TRBD2|TRBV5-4
TGTGCCAGCAGCCCGGAACTAGCGGGAGCTCAGTTCTTC
CASSPELAGAQFF
>TRBJ1-2|.|TRBD1|TRBV5-1
TGCGCCAGCAGCTTGTCGGCAGGGGGCGGGTATGGCTACACCTTC
CASSLSAGGGYGYTF
>TRBJ2-2|.|.|TRBV7-6
TGTGCCAGCAGCTACGAGCGGAACACCGGGGAGCTGTTTTTT
CASSYERNTGELFF
>TRBJ1-2|.|TRBD1|TRBV7-3
TGTGCCAGCAGCTTCGGGACAGGGAGGGGCTACACCTTC
CASSFGTGRGYTF
>TRBJ2-1|.|TRBD2|TRBV5-1
TGCGCCAGCAGCTCCTCAGCGGGAGAGGTCCCTGAGCAGTTCTTC
CASSSSAGEVPEQFF
>TRBJ2-7|.|.|TRBV4-1
TGCGCCAGCAGCCAAGATCGGGGACTGCACGCGCCTTCCTACGAGCAGTACTTC
CASSQDRGLHAPSYEQYF
>TRBJ1-1|few|.|TRBV11-2
TGTGCCAGCAGCCTCTCAGGGAACACTGAAGCTTTCTTT
CASSLSGNTEAFF
>TRBJ2-1|.|.|TRBV6-6
TGTGCCAGCAGTTACTCGACGGCGGGAAAGAATGAGCAGTTCTTC
CASSYSTAGKNEQFF
>TRBJ2-1|.|TRBD2|TRBV5-1
TGCGCCAGCAGCTTTGGGGGAGGGCGGGCTACAATCTATGAGCAGTTCTTC
CASSFGGGRATIYEQFF
>TRBJ2-1|.|.|TRBV9
TGTGCCAGCAGCCCTCGGCGGGCAAATGAGCAGTTCTTC
CASSPRRANEQFF
>TRBJ1-4|.|.|TRBV7-6
TGTGCCAGCAGCCGGGGATCTACCTCAACTAATGAAAAACTGTTTTTT
CASSRGSTSTNEKLFF
>TRBJ1-1|few|.|TRBV5-5
TGTGCCAGCAGCTACACTCCACACACTGAAGCTTTCTTT
CASSYTPHTEAFF
>TRBJ2-1|.|TRBD1|TRBV14
TGTGCCAGCAGCCAGTTCCGGGACAGGGTAGGCAATGAGCAGTTCTTC
CASSQFRDRVGNEQFF
>TRBJ1-1|.|TRBD1|TRBV2
TGTGCCACCGGGACAGTCCCAAGTGGAGCTTTCTTT
CATGTVPSGAFF
>TRBJ1-1|.|.|TRBV9
TGTGCCAGCAGCGGTGGCAGGGTGGTCGACACTGAAGCTTTCTTT
CASSGGRVVDTEAFF
>TRBJ2-1|.|.|TRBV7-9
TGTGCCAGCAGCTTAATGTTACCCTCTGGAGCTGGAAGGCCGTTCTTC
CASSLMLPSGAGRPFF
>TRBJ2-3|.|TRBD2|TRBV5-1
TGCGCCAGCAGCTTGGGTTCGACTAGCGGTAGCGCAGATACGCAGTATTTT
CASSLGSTSGSADTQYF
>TRBJ1-4|.|TRBD1|TRBV4-1
TGCGCCAGCAGCCGCCCGGCGGGACAGTGGGAACTGTTTTTT
CASSRPAGQWELFF
>TRBJ2-3|.|TRBD2|TRBV5-1
TGCGCCAGCAGCTTTAGCGGGGGGCCGGGAGATACGCAGTATTTT
CASSFSGGPGDTQYF
>TRBJ2-7|.|.|TRBV2
TGTGCCAGCAGTGATCAGGGGCGAACCTACGAGCAGTACTTC
CASSDQGRTYEQYF
>TRBJ2-1|.|.|TRBV28
TGTGCCAGCAGAGTGCGCGACGAGCAGTTCTTC
CASRVRDEQFF
>TRBJ2-3|.|.|TRBV6-6
TGTGCCAGCAGGAGACTATCGGGGCTCGGCACAGATACGCAGTATTTT
CASRRLSGLGTDTQYF
>TRBJ1-4|.|.|TRBV6-5
TGTGCCAGCACTCACAGCGGCCAGGATGAAAAACTGTTTTTT
CASTHSGQDEKLFF
>TRBJ1-2|.|.|TRBV30
TGTGCCTGGTCGGACCCCGGGGGGCCCGACTATGGCTACACCTTC
CAWSDPGGPDYGYTF
>TRBJ1-4|.|TRBD1|TRBV5-6
TGTGCCAGCAGCTTCAGGGGGGGAACTAATGAAAAACTGTTTTTT
CASSFRGGTNEKLFF
>TRBJ2-2|once|.|TRBV30
TGTGCCATAGCCTTAGCGGAGGGGCACACCGGGGAGCTGTTTTTT
CAIALAEGHTGELFF
>TRBJ2-6|.|.|TRBV18
TGTGCCAGCTCTAGGAGTAACAGGGATCTCGCTGGGGCCAACGTCCTGACTTTC
CASSRSNRDLAGANVLTF
>TRBJ1-1|.|.|TRBV29-1
TGCAGCGTCGCGGGGGTGTTGGCGGCTGAAGCTTTCTTT
CSVAGVLAAEAFF
>TRBJ1-1|.|.|TRBV19
TGTGCCAGTAGGGGGTTCGACACTGAAGCTTTCTTT
CASRGFDTEAFF
>TRBJ2-1|.|TRBD2|TRBV7-6
TGTGCCAGCAGCCCACCGGGACTAGCGGTTTCAAGCTCCTACAATGAGCAGTTCTTC
CASSPPGLAVSSSYNEQFF
>TRBJ2-7|once|.|TRBV16
TGTGCCAGCAGCCCGGGTAGATACGAGCAGTACTTC
CASSPGRYEQYF
>TRBJ2-7|.|.|TRBV7-9
TGTGCCAGCAGCGTGCGGTCCTACGAGCAGTACTTC
CASSVRSYEQYF
>TRBJ2-2|.|.|TRBV29-1
TGCAGCGTTTACGGGAGCGCGAACACCGGGGAGCTGTTTTTT
CSVYGSANTGELFF
>TRBJ2-7|.|.|TRBV4-1
TGCGCCAGCAGCCAGTTCCAGGGGAGTTCCTACGAGCAGTACTTC
CASSQFQGSSYEQYF